These T cell receptor beta chains were read from a single sample in a study of blood T cell repertoires in COVID-19. TCRdb's copy holds only in-frame clones and misses some; the assay was immunoSEQ multiplex PCR. The sample contains 150,000 or so clones, 70% to 85% of which appear only once. Sequenced material: PBMCs or T cells enriched from blood (not recorded which). The receptors here all came from a man in his fifties who had recovered from COVID-19. CDR3s include the opening cysteine and the closing phenylalanine or tryptophan. Each record gives: D gene, CDR3 length, V gene, clone size, J gene, CDR3 protein, CDR3 DNA. D genes are given only for firm matches. For some rows the clone size is stated as once, few or many, or as a class when expanded; others skip it.

TRBD1	15	TRBV20-1	-	TRBJ1-3	CSASPGQGGRDTIYF	TGCAGTGCTAGTCCGGGACAGGGCGGTAGGGACACCATATATTTT
TRBD2	18	TRBV4-1	-	TRBJ2-5	CASSQDGTSRTPLETQYF	TGCGCCAGCAGCCAAGACGGGACTAGCCGGACCCCCCTGGAGACCCAGTACTTC
-	14	TRBV2	-	TRBJ1-5	CASSLDRSNQPQHF	TGTGCCAGCAGCCTCGACAGGAGCAATCAGCCCCAGCATTTT
TRBD2	15	TRBV7-3	-	TRBJ2-5	CASSLAGGSQETQYF	TGTGCCAGCAGCTTAGCGGGGGGGTCCCAAGAGACCCAGTACTTC
-	12	TRBV2	-	TRBJ1-3	CASESSGNTIYF	TGTGCCAGCGAGAGCTCTGGAAACACCATATATTTT
-	12	TRBV19	-	TRBJ1-5	CASSTSNQPQHF	TGTGCCAGTAGTACGTCGAATCAGCCCCAGCATTTT
-	16	TRBV5-1	-	TRBJ2-7	CASSLGRQGQGNEQYF	TGCGCCAGCAGCTTGGGGAGGCAGGGGCAAGGGAACGAGCAGTACTTC
-	15	TRBV5-1	-	TRBJ1-1	CASRLETVGHTEAFF	TGCGCCAGCAGATTGGAGACAGTTGGCCACACTGAAGCTTTCTTT
-	15	TRBV18	-	TRBJ1-2	CASSPPSQPNYGYTF	TGTGCCAGCTCACCACCATCACAGCCTAACTATGGCTACACCTTC
TRBD1	17	TRBV5-8	-	TRBJ2-7	CASSSHLTGVPTYEQYF	TGTGCCAGCAGCTCGCACCTCACAGGGGTGCCGACCTACGAGCAGTACTTC
-	15	TRBV6-5	many	TRBJ1-5	CASRSGRYSNQPQHF	TGTGCCAGCCGTTCCGGGAGATATAGCAATCAGCCCCAGCATTTT
-	15	TRBV9	-	TRBJ1-6	CASSVAQDISSPLHF	TGTGCCAGCAGCGTAGCCCAGGATATTAGTTCACCCCTCCACTTT
-	11	TRBV28	-	TRBJ1-1	CASSLRGEAFF	TGTGCCAGCAGTTTACGGGGGGAAGCTTTCTTT
-	15	TRBV5-4	-	TRBJ2-5	CASRWAGQLQETQYF	TGTGCCAGCAGGTGGGCGGGGCAGCTCCAAGAGACCCAGTACTTC
TRBD2	14	TRBV7-2	-	TRBJ2-7	CASSPRGLVYEQYF	TGTGCCAGCAGCCCACGGGGACTAGTCTACGAGCAGTACTTC
-	17	TRBV5-1	-	TRBJ2-1	CASSLARAELLYNEQFF	TGCGCCAGCAGCTTGGCCCGAGCGGAGCTACTGTACAATGAGCAGTTCTTC
TRBD1	14	TRBV5-6	-	TRBJ1-3	CASSLQGVGNTIYF	TGTGCCAGCAGCTTACAGGGGGTCGGAAACACCATATATTTT
TRBD2	14	TRBV30	few	TRBJ2-1	CAWSWAGGYNEQFF	TGTGCCTGGAGTTGGGCGGGGGGGTACAATGAGCAGTTCTTC
-	13	TRBV29-1	-	TRBJ1-2	CVGMRAQTHGYTF	TGCGTGGGTATGCGGGCTCAAACGCATGGCTACACCTTC
TRBD1	13	TRBV30	-	TRBJ1-2	CAWSVLGTGGYTF	TGTGCCTGGAGTGTCTTGGGGACAGGGGGCTACACCTTC
TRBD2	15	TRBV5-4	-	TRBJ2-5	CASSFGPAGEETQYF	TGTGCCAGCAGCTTTGGTCCAGCGGGGGAAGAGACCCAGTACTTC
TRBD1	13	TRBV19	-	TRBJ1-5	CASSSQGAQPQHF	TGTGCCAGTAGCTCACAGGGGGCCCAGCCCCAGCATTTT
TRBD2	16	TRBV9	-	TRBJ2-5	CASSPGAGGPQETQYF	TGTGCCAGCAGCCCTGGAGCGGGGGGACCTCAAGAGACCCAGTACTTC
-	13	TRBV19	-	TRBJ2-5	CASSMSVQETQYF	TGTGCCAGTAGTATGAGTGTACAAGAGACCCAGTACTTC
TRBD1	13	TRBV30	-	TRBJ1-1	CACYRGPGTEAFF	TGTGCCTGTTACAGGGGGCCAGGCACTGAAGCTTTCTTT
-	14	TRBV6-5	-	TRBJ2-5	CASSYGTPGETQYF	TGTGCCAGCAGTTACGGGACACCCGGAGAGACCCAGTACTTC
-	12	TRBV14	-	TRBJ1-4	CASSQDTRKLFF	TGTGCCAGCAGCCAAGATACTCGGAAACTGTTTTTT
TRBD2	15	TRBV19	-	TRBJ2-7	CASSYGGTRSYEQYF	TGTGCCAGTAGTTATGGTGGGACTAGATCCTACGAGCAGTACTTC